This is a list of T cell receptor beta chains from one sample in a study of shared clonotypes between healthy human individuals. Profiling relied on immunoSEQ multiplex PCR, and the TCRdb table lists in-frame clones only, not all of them. Altogether roughly 1,600,000 clones are present, around 98.5% being singletons, with the ten largest covering about 0.35%. Sequencing was carried out using naive CD4+ T cells sorted from blood. These receptors were obtained from a man aged 25 to 40 in good health. Both conserved end residues are part of each CDR3. A D gene is named only where the DNA matches it firmly. Clone size, where shown, is once, few, many, or a class for clones that have expanded.

>TRBJ2-6|TRBD2|TRBV28|NA
TGTGCCAGCAGTTTAACTAGCGGGTTGTCTGGGGCCAACGTCCTGACTTTC
CASSLTSGLSGANVLTF
>TRBJ1-2|NA|TRBV10-3|NA
TGTGCCATCAGTGAGTCGTCCGGGAATGGCTACACCTTC
CAISESSGNGYTF
>TRBJ2-3|TRBD2|TRBV5-4|NA
TGTGCCAGCAGCTTGGTTGCTGGACTAGCGGCAGATACGCAGTATTTT
CASSLVAGLAADTQYF
>TRBJ2-1|TRBD2|TRBV6-5|NA
TGTGCCAGCACCTTAGCGGGGTCGGGCTACAATGAGCAGTTCTTC
CASTLAGSGYNEQFF
>TRBJ2-5|TRBD2|TRBV6-1|NA
TGTGCCAGCAGTTCCCTTAGCGGGACAAACGGGGACCAGTACTTC
CASSSLSGTNGDQYF
>TRBJ2-7|NA|TRBV2|NA
TGTGCCAGTCATCAGGGGGGAGCCAAGTACTTC
CASHQGGAKYF
>TRBJ1-1|TRBD1|TRBV10-3|NA
TGTGCCATCAGTTTGGGACAGGGGGCTGAAGCTTTCTTT
CAISLGQGAEAFF
>TRBJ2-1|NA|TRBV10-3|NA
TGTGCCATCAGAACAGGAAATGAGCAGTTCTTC
CAIRTGNEQFF
>TRBJ2-7|NA|TRBV4-3|NA
TGCGCCAGCAGCCCCCAAGGGCCAGGGGGGACCCACGAGCAGTACTTC
CASSPQGPGGTHEQYF
>TRBJ2-5|TRBD2|TRBV30|NA
TGTGCCTGGAGTGTACTAGCGGGAGGTGAGACCCAGTACTTC
CAWSVLAGGETQYF
>TRBJ2-6|TRBD1|TRBV9|NA
TGTGCCAGCAGCGTGACGACAGGGACTGGGGCCAACGTCCTGACTTTC
CASSVTTGTGANVLTF
>TRBJ2-1|NA|TRBV27|NA
TGTGCCAGCGGCCAAGCTCCGATCTACAATGAGCAGTTCTTC
CASGQAPIYNEQFF
>TRBJ2-3|TRBD2|TRBV10-1|NA
TGCGCCAGCAGTCATAGCGGGATCAGCACAGATACGCAGTATTTT
CASSHSGISTDTQYF
>TRBJ2-1|NA|TRBV5-1|NA
TGCGCCAGCAGCCCCTCGACTGACTACAATGAGCAGTTCTTC
CASSPSTDYNEQFF
>TRBJ2-7|NA|TRBV19|NA
TGTGCCAGTAGTAGTGGGCTAGAAGGATACTACGAGCAGTACTTC
CASSSGLEGYYEQYF
>TRBJ2-7|TRBD1|TRBV2|NA
TGTGCCAGCCAAGGACAGGGGGCGGGTGAGCAGTACTTC
CASQGQGAGEQYF
>TRBJ1-5|TRBD1|TRBV19|NA
TGTGCCAGTAGTATTCGGCTACAGGGGGCCAGACAGCCCCAGCATTTT
CASSIRLQGARQPQHF
>TRBJ2-2|NA|TRBV27|NA
TGTGCCAGCAGTTTCCTCGGCCCCGGGGAGCTGTTTTTT
CASSFLGPGELFF
>TRBJ1-1|NA|TRBV10-3|NA
TGTGCCATCAGTGAGTATGAGGGGACTGAAGCTTTCTTT
CAISEYEGTEAFF
>TRBJ2-7|NA|TRBV11-3|NA
TGTGCCAGCAGCCCTCGAAGGGGTTTCCCCTACGAGCAGTACTTC
CASSPRRGFPYEQYF
>TRBJ1-1|NA|TRBV28|NA
TGTGCCAGCAGTTTCGTAGGGGTATTAGGAGCTTTCTTT
CASSFVGVLGAFF
>TRBJ2-7|TRBD1|TRBV28|NA
TGTGCCAGCAGTCACCGCCCGGGGACAGGGATAAGCTACGAGCAGTACTTC
CASSHRPGTGISYEQYF
>TRBJ2-1|NA|TRBV12-5|NA
TGTGCTAGTGGTTCCCCCCAGGCCAATGAGCAGTTCTTC
CASGSPQANEQFF
>TRBJ1-3|NA|TRBV7-9|NA
TGTGCCAGCAGCTCTGAGCCCTGGGACACCATATATTTT
CASSSEPWDTIYF
>TRBJ2-1|NA|TRBV2|NA
TGTGCCAGCAGTGAAGATTTGAATGAGCAGTTCTTC
CASSEDLNEQFF
>TRBJ2-7|NA|TRBV29-1|NA
TGCAGCGTCGCCGGGTACACCTACGAGCAGTACTTC
CSVAGYTYEQYF
>TRBJ2-7|NA|TRBV5-1|NA
TGCGCCAGCAGCTTGGCAGGGAACGGCGAGCAGTACTTC
CASSLAGNGEQYF
>TRBJ2-5|NA|TRBV5-4|NA
TGTGCCAGCAGCTTGGCCAGACTTATAGAGACCCAGTACTTC
CASSLARLIETQYF
>TRBJ1-5|NA|TRBV27|NA
TGTGCCAGCAGTTTATCGCCCTTTCCCGGAGATAGCAATCAGCCCCAGCATTTT
CASSLSPFPGDSNQPQHF
>TRBJ2-1|TRBD1|TRBV7-9|NA
TGTGCCAGCAGCTCTGATGCCGGGACAGGTAACAATGAGCAGTTCTTC
CASSSDAGTGNNEQFF
>TRBJ2-1|TRBD2|TRBV5-1|NA
TGCGCCAGCAGCGGGACTAGCGGGACACAGTTCTTC
CASSGTSGTQFF
>TRBJ2-7|TRBD2|TRBV5-4|NA
TGTGCCAGCAGCTTGCCGGGACTAGCGGCCTACGAGCAGTACTTC
CASSLPGLAAYEQYF
>TRBJ2-5|TRBD1|TRBV19|NA
TGTGCCAGTAGTTTCACCGGGACAGGGGAGACCCAGTACTTC
CASSFTGTGETQYF
>TRBJ1-2|NA|TRBV28|NA
TGTGCCAGCAGTTTACGGGGGGCGTCCTATGGCTACACCTTC
CASSLRGASYGYTF
>TRBJ2-5|TRBD1|TRBV9|NA
TGTGCCAGCAGCAAGGGACAGGGACAAGAGACCCAGTACTTC
CASSKGQGQETQYF
>TRBJ2-4|NA|TRBV29-1|NA
TGCAGCGCACTTGGGGGGGCGGACATTCAGTACTTC
CSALGGADIQYF
>TRBJ1-2|NA|TRBV30|NA
TGTGCCTGGAGGAACATCAGGGGCGGAGAGTTTACCTATGGCTACACCTTC
CAWRNIRGGEFTYGYTF
>TRBJ2-3|NA|TRBV7-2|NA
TGTGCCAGCACCCCATCACAGGAGCAGTATTTT
CASTPSQEQYF
>TRBJ1-5|NA|TRBV28|NA
TGTGCCAGCAGTGTACAGGGTCTGCCCCAGCATTTT
CASSVQGLPQHF
>TRBJ1-1|NA|TRBV9|NA
TGTGCCAGCAGCCCCGGCGGTTACACTGAAGCTTTCTTT
CASSPGGYTEAFF
>TRBJ2-3|NA|TRBV19|NA
TGTGCCAGTACCGGGCCTAGCGGCACAGATACGCAGTATTTT
CASTGPSGTDTQYF
>TRBJ2-7|TRBD1|TRBV30|NA
TGTGCCTGGACACGGGACAGGAAGACCTACGAGCAGTACTTC
CAWTRDRKTYEQYF
>TRBJ2-5|TRBD2|TRBV7-9|NA
TGTGCCAGCAGCCTTAGCGGGAGGCCCCCAGAGACCCAGTACTTC
CASSLSGRPPETQYF
>TRBJ2-4|NA|TRBV7-9|NA
TGTGCCAGCAGCTTAGATCTGGGCAGTATAGCCAAAAACATTCAGTACTTC
CASSLDLGSIAKNIQYF
>TRBJ2-1|TRBD2|TRBV28|NA
TGTGCCAGCAGTTTCCGGACACCGGGACTAGCGGGAGGACGGCGCTCCTACAATGAGCAGTTCTTC
CASSFRTPGLAGGRRSYNEQFF
>TRBJ1-2|NA|TRBV7-9|NA
TGTGCCAGCAGCTTAGCAGAAAACTATGGCTACACCTTC
CASSLAENYGYTF
>TRBJ2-5|TRBD1|TRBV7-7|NA
TGTGCTAGCAGCCTACGACAGGGCTGGGAGACCCAGTACTTC
CASSLRQGWETQYF
>TRBJ1-2|NA|TRBV2|once
TGTGCCAGCAGTGGACAGATCTATGGCTACACCTTC
CASSGQIYGYTF
>TRBJ2-7|NA|TRBV14|NA
TGTGCCAGCAGCCAACAAACAGGGTACGAGCAGTACTTC
CASSQQTGYEQYF